The text below deals with one TCR beta chain. This entry comes from a study of blood T cell repertoires in COVID-19. Study details: Collection of acute and convalescent COVID-19 samples took place in the United States, Italy and Spain. Sources were T cells, B-cell-depleted T cells, or PBMCs; the material itself was cDNA or gDNA.

After removal of 5 bases from V and 5 bases from J, the junction contained 11 bases not matched to a gene. CDR1 and CDR2 from the germline V gene are SEHNR and FQNEAQ (reference sequence). The CDR3 has 16 amino acids. Authors' analysis steps: Amplification with reference gene primers provided the estimates of nucleated cell counts. Sequencing was performed with immunoSEQ multiplex PCR; in TCRdb, only in-frame clones are kept and a portion is missing. Clonal size and the V and J genes are those of that table, whereas D and trimming came from the DNA. The sample carries more than 300,000 clones, 85% to 90% recorded once. What the recovered Cohort 3 donors had was two negative PCRs, clearance, or symptom resolution.

Sequencing was performed on PBMCs or T cells enriched from blood (not recorded which). This receptor was obtained from a man aged 25-45 years who had recovered from COVID-19. The gene calls are TRBV7-9 and TRBJ2-1; 8 bases are shared with TRBD2. Written as DNA, the CDR3 is TGTGCCAGCAGCCTCTTTCGGAGCGGGAGTAACAATGAGCAGTTCTTC. This translates into CASSLFRSGSNNEQFF.